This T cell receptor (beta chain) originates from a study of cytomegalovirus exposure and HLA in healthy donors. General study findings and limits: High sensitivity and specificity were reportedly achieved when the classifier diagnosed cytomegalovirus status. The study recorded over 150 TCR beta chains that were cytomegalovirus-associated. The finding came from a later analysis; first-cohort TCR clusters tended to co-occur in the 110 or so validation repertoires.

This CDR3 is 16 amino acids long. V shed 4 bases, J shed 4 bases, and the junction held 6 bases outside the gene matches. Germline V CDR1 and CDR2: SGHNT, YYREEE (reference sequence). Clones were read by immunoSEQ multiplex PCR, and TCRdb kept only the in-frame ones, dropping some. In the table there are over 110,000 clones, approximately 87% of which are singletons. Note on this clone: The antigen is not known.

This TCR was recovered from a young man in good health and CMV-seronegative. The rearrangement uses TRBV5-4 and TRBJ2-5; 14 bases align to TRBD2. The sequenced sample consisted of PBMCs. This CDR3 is CASSLPGTSGRETQYF. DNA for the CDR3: TGTGCCAGCAGCCTTCCCGGGACTAGCGGGAGAGAGACCCAGTACTTC.